The 25 T cell receptor beta chains below all came from one sample that was sequenced in a study of blood T cell repertoires in COVID-19. Assay used: immunoSEQ multiplex PCR; TCRdb lists only in-frame clones, some missing. The table lists about 270,000 clones, about 85% of them singletons. Sequencing was carried out using PBMCs or T cells enriched from blood (not recorded which). These receptors were collected from a woman aged 45-65 years who had recovered from COVID-19.

The rearrangement joins TRBV27 to TRBJ2-7; TRBD2 is a possible D gene (5 bases). This CDR3 region has 14 residues. V lost 0 bases to trimming and J lost 5 bases, with 11 bases between them. Germline V lookup: CDR1 MNHEY, CDR2 SMNVEV (reference sequence). CDR3 amino acids: CASSLSKSGDEQYF. The DNA of the CDR3 is TGTGCCAGCAGTTTATCGAAGTCCGGGGACGAGCAGTACTTC.

This clone was found once. The rearrangement uses TRBV7-2 and TRBJ2-3, with D hard to call. Germline assignment: CDR1 SGHTA and CDR2 FQGNSA. The CDR3 totals 13 residues. V gave up 2 bases and J gave up 4 bases, with 7 bases separating them. In DNA form, the CDR3 reads TGTGCCAGCAGCTTATTCGAGGCAGATACGCAGTATTTT. This translates into CASSLFEADTQYF. The full variable domain, its missing parts supplied by reference TRBV7-2 and TRBJ2-3, is GAGVSQSPSNKVTEKGKDVELRCDPISGHTALYWYRQSLGQGLEFLIYFQGNSAPDKSGLPSDRFSAERTGGSVSTLTIQRTQQEDSAVYLCASSLFEADTQYFGPGTRLTVL.

The V and J genes are TRBV7-3 and TRBJ2-5; no reliable D call. The CDR3 sequence is 13 residues long. V was trimmed by 2 bases and J by 7 bases, leaving 11 bases between them. Germline CDR1 is SGHTA and CDR2 is FQGTGA. The CDR3 bases are TGTGCCAGCAGCTTAGACGGTGCAGGGACCCAGTACTTC. Amino acid sequence: CASSLDGAGTQYF.

This chain joins TRBV2 and TRBJ1-2, with D uncertain. The ends were cut back, 4 bases at V and 4 bases at J, with 10 bases in the middle. Germline loops: CDR1 SNHLY, CDR2 FYNNEI. This CDR3 comprises 13 residues. The CDR3 sequence is CASSGLMGYGYTF. The CDR3 region has the DNA TGTGCCAGCAGTGGACTGATGGGCTATGGCTACACCTTC.

The count of this clone is one. The chain has TRBV6-5 and TRBJ2-7; 7 bases match TRBD1. Unmatched junction bases numbered 8, after V lost 6 bases and J lost 6 bases. Germline assignment: CDR1 MNHEY and CDR2 SVGAGI. This CDR3 has 13 residues. This chain's CDR3 is CASRATGPSEQYF. Here the CDR3 DNA reads TGTGCCAGCAGAGCGACAGGGCCCTCCGAGCAGTACTTC.

The chain combines TRBV27 with TRBJ1-6, with 7 bases matching TRBD1. This CDR3 comprises 15 residues. V was pared by 4 bases and J by 10 bases, with 10 bases of the junction left unmatched. Germline CDR1 reads MNHEY; CDR2 reads SMNVEV (reference sequence). CDR3 residues: CASSSQGQVRSPLHF. In nucleotides, the CDR3 is TGTGCCAGCAGTTCCCAAGGACAGGTTCGGTCACCCCTCCACTTT.

V and J are TRBV29-1 and TRBJ2-2, with D perhaps matching TRBD1 (7 bases). Trimming left V 3 bases short and J 14 bases short, with 22 bases between. CDR1 is SQVTM and CDR2 is ANQGSEA in the germline V gene. This CDR3 comprises 14 residues. CDR3 coding DNA: TGCAGCGTTGACGCTGCGTGGGGGCAGGGGGGCCTGTTTTTT. Encoded protein: CSVDAAWGQGGLFF.

The chain carries TRBV5-1 and TRBJ2-7; TRBD1 matches at 7 bases. The length of the CDR3 is 14 residues. The V gene's germline CDR1 is SGHRS and CDR2 YFSETQ. With 0 bases clipped from V and 6 bases from J, the junction kept 6 bases outside the gene matches. The CDR3 loop is CASSLDRGAIEQYF. CDR3 in DNA: TGCGCCAGCAGCTTGGACAGGGGAGCTATCGAGCAGTACTTC. Using reference TRBV5-1 and TRBJ2-7 for the parts outside the CDR3, the full variable domain is KAGVTQTPRYLIKTRGQQVTLSCSPISGHRSVSWYQQTPGQGLQFLFEYFSETQRNKGNFPGRFSGRQFSNSRSEMNVSTLELGDSALYLCASSLDRGAIEQYFGPGTRLTVT.

In its sample, this clone was seen a few times. The CDR3 sequence: CASTTSGVSLDEQYF. The CDR3 bases are TGCGCCAGCACCACCTCGGGGGTTTCCCTGGACGAGCAGTACTTC. V usage is TRBV10-1 and J usage is TRBJ2-7; tentatively, D is TRBD2 (6 bases). This CDR3 has 15 amino acids. Germline CDR1 and CDR2: WNHNN and SYGVQD (reference sequence). Trimming took 7 bases from V and 5 from J, leaving 21 bases between them.

V is TRBV19 and J is TRBJ1-2; D perhaps matches TRBD1 (6 bases). Germline V gene lookup returns CDR1 LNHDA and CDR2 SQIVND (reference sequence). This CDR3 region has 14 residues. The ends were cut back, 6 bases at V and 1 base at J, with 12 bases in the middle. Here the CDR3 DNA reads TGTGCCAGTAGCAGGCAGGGGAGTAACTATGGCTACACCTTC. Its protein is CASSRQGSNYGYTF.

The chain couples TRBV4-2 to TRBJ1-2; 10 bases line up with TRBD1. CDR1 is LGHNA, CDR2 YNFKEQ, per germline. This CDR3 is built from 16 residues. Unmatched junction bases numbered 10, after V lost 1 base and J lost 8 bases. For the CDR3, the DNA is TGTGCCAGCAGCCAAGGGGGACAGGGGCCCGTAAAGGGCTACACCTTC. This gives the protein CASSQGGQGPVKGYTF.

V is TRBV5-4 and J is TRBJ2-7, with 9 bases fitting TRBD1. The V segment lost 4 bases and the J segment 7 bases; nucleotides outside the gene matches: 9. This CDR3 is 14 amino acids long. Germline CDR1 SGHNT, CDR2 YYREEE (reference sequence). The CDR3 nucleotides are TGTGCCAGCAGCGGCCGGGACAGGGAACGGGAGCAGTACTTC. It codes for CASSGRDREREQYF. Full variable domain (outside the CDR3, taken from reference TRBV5-4 and TRBJ2-7): ETGVTQSPTHLIKTRGQQVTLRCSSQSGHNTVSWYQQALGQGPQFIFQYYREEENGRGNFPPRFSGLQFPNYSSELNVNALELDDSALYLCASSGRDREREQYFGPGTRLTVT.

J is TRBJ2-7 and V is TRBV19, with 9 nucleotides matching TRBD2. The CDR3 totals 15 residues. V was clipped by 1 base and J by 3 bases; unmatched bases: 4. Germline CDR1 is LNHDA and CDR2 is SQIVND (reference sequence). CDR3 coding DNA: TGTGCCAGTAGTATAGGACTAGCGGAGCTCTACGAGCAGTACTTC. Protein: CASSIGLAELYEQYF.

V gene TRBV30 combines with J gene TRBJ1-1, with D uncertain. Germline V gene data show CDR1 as GTSNPN and CDR2 as SVGIG (reference sequence). V lost 4 bases to trimming and J lost 4 bases, with 13 bases between them. This CDR3 region has 13 residues. The CDR3 sequence is CAWNHLGGTEAFF. The CDR3 bases are TGTGCCTGGAATCACCTAGGAGGCACTGAAGCTTTCTTT.

The rearrangement uses TRBV28 and TRBJ1-1; TRBD1 matches 10 bases. Germline loops: CDR1 MDHEN, CDR2 SYDVKM. After removal of 5 bases from V and 1 base from J, the junction contained 4 bases not matched to a gene. CDR3 size: 15 residues. The CDR3 region is CASSRQGAKNTEAFF. CDR3 in DNA: TGTGCCAGCAGTAGACAGGGGGCGAAGAACACTGAAGCTTTCTTT.

As DNA, the CDR3 is TGTGCCAGCAGCTCTCAGATAGGAGTCACAGATACGCAGTATTTT. This gives the protein CASSSQIGVTDTQYF. The chain uses TRBV21-1 and TRBJ2-3; TRBD2, as called in the table, went unchecked against the DNA. TRBV21-1 is shown as a pseudogene. The CDR3 runs to 15 residues.

This chain connects TRBV4-2 to TRBJ2-1, with 9 bases aligning to TRBD2. The CDR3 is 21 residues long. Germline V gene data show CDR1 as LGHNA and CDR2 as YNFKEQ. The V segment lost 0 bases and the J segment 0 bases; nucleotides outside the gene matches: 15. The CDR3 spells CASSQDLRRLAGRSSYNEQFF. In nucleotides, the CDR3 is TGTGCCAGCAGCCAAGATCTTCGACGGCTAGCGGGACGAAGCTCCTACAATGAGCAGTTCTTC.

The chain is built from TRBV6-6 and TRBJ2-7; 7 nucleotides match TRBD2. Germline V gene lookup returns CDR1 MNHNY and CDR2 SVGAGI (reference sequence). V lost 5 bases to trimming and J lost 7 bases; unmatched junction nucleotides: 23. This CDR3 spans 18 amino acids. CDR3 region: CASSPGMRVRDYPLEQYF. The CDR3 DNA reads TGTGCCAGCAGTCCCGGAATGAGGGTCCGGGACTACCCGTTGGAGCAGTACTTC.

This chain links TRBV4-2 with TRBJ2-1, with 10 bases fitting TRBD1. CDR1 LGHNA and CDR2 YNFKEQ come from the germline V gene. The CDR3 loop spans 14 amino acids. The trim removed 4 bases at V and 7 bases at J, leaving 4 bases unmatched. The CDR3 DNA sequence: TGTGCCAGCAGCCCGGGACAGGGGTCTAATGAGCAGTTCTTC. Its translation: CASSPGQGSNEQFF.

This clone was seen a handful of times. The chain is built from TRBV7-9 and TRBJ2-1, with D maybe TRBD1 (6 bases). V dropped 5 bases and J dropped 6 bases, with 14 bases sitting between them. This CDR3 is 14 amino acids long. Looked up from germline, CDR1 is SEHNR and CDR2 is FQNEAQ (reference sequence). CDR3 residues: CASSTRTEGNEQFF. The DNA of the CDR3 is TGTGCCAGCAGCACTCGGACAGAGGGCAATGAGCAGTTCTTC.

The chain joins TRBV11-2 to TRBJ2-3; D may be TRBD2 (6 bases). V lost 5 bases and J 2 bases, leaving 14 bases between the germline ends. Per germline, CDR1 SGHAT and CDR2 FQNNGV. The length of the CDR3 is 15 residues. The CDR3 region has the DNA TGTGCCAGCAGCCGAACGGCGGGGCACACAGATACGCAGTATTTT. It encodes CASSRTAGHTDTQYF. Filled out from reference TRBV11-2 and TRBJ2-3, the complete variable domain reads EAGVAQSPRYKIIEKRQSVAFWCNPISGHATLYWYQQILGQGPKLLIQFQNNGVVDDSQLPKDRFSAERLKGVDSTLKIQPAKLEDSAVYLCASSRTAGHTDTQYFGPGTRLTVL.

The chain recombines TRBV19 with TRBJ2-7; 10 bases match TRBD2. Germline V gene data show CDR1 as LNHDA and CDR2 as SQIVND (reference sequence). With 6 bases clipped from V and 0 bases from J, the junction kept 5 bases outside the gene matches. This CDR3 is 15 amino acids long. CDR3 sequence: CASSPGLAVSYEQYF. The CDR3 DNA reads as TGTGCCAGTAGCCCCGGACTAGCGGTCTCCTACGAGCAGTACTTC.

This clone was counted a few times. The V gene is TRBV19, the J gene TRBJ2-6; 11 bases agree with TRBD2. Trimming removed 1 base from V and 1 base from J; junction bases left unmatched: 9. Germline V gene lookup returns CDR1 LNHDA and CDR2 SQIVND (reference sequence). The CDR3 length is 20 residues. In DNA, the CDR3 is TGTGCCAGTAGTATAGGGGGATTTAGCGGGAGGGTTTCTGGGGCCAACGTCCTGACTTTC. This translates into CASSIGGFSGRVSGANVLTF.

The chain couples TRBV7-9 to TRBJ1-2; 8 bases agree with TRBD1. This CDR3 is 12 amino acids long. Germline V lookup: CDR1 SEHNR, CDR2 FQNEAQ (reference sequence). Losses at the gene ends were 1 base for V and 8 bases for J; bases not matched to a gene: 0. In DNA form, the CDR3 reads TGTGCCAGCAGCTTAGGACAGGGGGGCTACACCTTC. Protein: CASSLGQGGYTF.

V and J are TRBV28 and TRBJ1-1; no firm D call. V was shortened by 5 bases and J by 0 bases, with 13 bases between the two germline ends. Germline CDR1 reads MDHEN; CDR2 reads SYDVKM. CDR3 length: 15 amino acids. As DNA, the CDR3 is TGTGCCAGCAGTGATCCTTTGAGGGTGAACACTGAAGCTTTCTTT. This sequence encodes CASSDPLRVNTEAFF.